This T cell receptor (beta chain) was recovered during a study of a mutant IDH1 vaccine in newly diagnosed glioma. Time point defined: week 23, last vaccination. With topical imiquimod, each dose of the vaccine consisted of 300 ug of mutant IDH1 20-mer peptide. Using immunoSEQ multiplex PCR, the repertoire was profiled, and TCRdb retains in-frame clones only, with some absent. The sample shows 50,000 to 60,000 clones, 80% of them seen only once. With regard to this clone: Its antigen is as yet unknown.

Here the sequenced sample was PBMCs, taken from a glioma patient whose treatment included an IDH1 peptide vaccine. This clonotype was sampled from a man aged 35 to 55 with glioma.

The CDR3 here is CASSFGRGREQYF. The CDR3 nucleotides are TGTGCCAGCAGCTTCGGCAGGGGGCGAGAGCAGTACTTC. The V and J genes are TRBV11-2 and TRBJ2-7; 8 nucleotides agree with TRBD1. Germline lookup yields CDR1 SGHAT and CDR2 FQNNGV. The V and J ends lost 3 bases and 7 bases, in that order; junction bases with no gene match: 5. The length of the CDR3 is 13 residues.